The rows below give T cell receptor beta chains drawn from one sample of a study of blood T cell repertoires in COVID-19. The method was immunoSEQ multiplex PCR; TCRdb's version includes in-frame clones alone and lacks a portion of them. The table includes some 150,000 clones, about nine tenths detected once. Sequencing input: peripheral blood. Every receptor here comes from a man between 65 and 85 years old with acute or convalescent COVID-19. Both conserved end residues are part of each CDR3. Each record gives: V gene, J gene, clone size, D gene, CDR3 DNA, CDR3 protein. The D gene is left open where the match is weak. Size is stated for part of the rows, as once, few or many counts, or as a class when the clone is expanded.

V: TRBV6-6
J: TRBJ2-6
size: -
D: TRBD1
DNA: TGTGCCAGCAGTCGCGGGGCGGCCGGGACAGGGGCTGGGGCCAACGTCCTGACTTTC
CDR3: CASSRGAAGTGAGANVLTF

V: TRBV5-1
J: TRBJ2-1
size: -
D: -
DNA: TGCGCCAGCAGCTCCCTTGGGGGCCCCATTGTCAGATCCTACAATGAGCAGTTCTTC
CDR3: CASSSLGGPIVRSYNEQFF

V: TRBV30
J: TRBJ1-5
size: -
D: -
DNA: TGTGCCTGGAGTGTAGGGGGTAATCAGCCCCAGCATTTT
CDR3: CAWSVGGNQPQHF

V: TRBV28
J: TRBJ2-1
size: -
D: TRBD2
DNA: TGTGCCAGCAGGGGAGAACTAGCGGGACGTATCTCCTACAATGAGCAGTTCTTC
CDR3: CASRGELAGRISYNEQFF

V: TRBV5-4
J: TRBJ2-7
size: -
D: TRBD1
DNA: TGTGCCAGCAGCCGGGGACAGAGCTACGAGCAGTACTTC
CDR3: CASSRGQSYEQYF

V: TRBV3-1/TRBV3-2
J: TRBJ1-1
size: -
D: -
DNA: TGTGCCAGCAGCTCACAGGGTTTTGGGGCTGAAGCTTTCTTT
CDR3: CASSSQGFGAEAFF

V: TRBV25-1
J: TRBJ1-6
size: -
D: -
DNA: TGTGCCAGCAGTGAAACACAGGGTTCCTATAATTCACCCCTCCACTTT
CDR3: CASSETQGSYNSPLHF

V: TRBV9
J: TRBJ2-3
size: few
D: -
DNA: TGTGCCAGCAGCGTAGTGGGAGATGGCACAGATACGCAGTATTTT
CDR3: CASSVVGDGTDTQYF

V: TRBV7-9
J: TRBJ1-6
size: -
D: -
DNA: TGTGCCAGCAGCGGGGGCGGACCCCTCCACTTT
CDR3: CASSGGGPLHF

V: TRBV7-8
J: TRBJ1-4
size: -
D: TRBD1
DNA: TGTGCCAGCAGCTACACCGACAGGGGGTATGAAAAACTGTTTTTT
CDR3: CASSYTDRGYEKLFF

V: TRBV7-3
J: TRBJ2-1
size: -
D: TRBD2
DNA: TGTGCCAGCAGCTTTAGCGGGAGTATCTACAATGAGCAGTTCTTC
CDR3: CASSFSGSIYNEQFF

V: TRBV5-1
J: TRBJ2-2
size: -
D: -
DNA: TGCGCCAGCAGCTTCGGCCCAGGGCTGAACACCGGGGAGCTGTTTTTT
CDR3: CASSFGPGLNTGELFF